This passage covers 10 T cell receptor beta chains from one sample sequenced in a study of identical twins. TCRdb reprocessed the 5' RACE reads via MiXCR and lists one record per CDR3 protein. The sample gives 550,000 to 700,000 distinct CDR3 sequences, over 20% of which show up once; more than 4% is in the top ten. The same specimen was also included in a second study, on T cells expressing NK-cell markers.

Material: PBMCs. These receptors came from a woman between 18 and 29 years old in good health.

Only a few counts were recorded for this clonotype. Mismatch with germline at one junction end may stem from a read error. The gene calls are TRBV6-5 and TRBJ1-4; D not certain. The CDR3 contains 18 residues. Germline CDR1 is MNHEY and CDR2 is SVGAGI. CDR3 coding DNA: TGTGCCAGCAGTCACTCATCTCGAATCAGAGCAACTAATGAAAAACTGTTTTTT. It encodes CASSHSSRIRATNEKLFF.

The chain links TRBV11-2 to TRBJ2-3, with a tentative D call TRBD2 (5 bases). This CDR3 contains 12 residues. V dropped 7 bases and J dropped 9 bases, with 14 bases sitting between them. Germline V CDR1 and CDR2: SGHAT, FQNNGV. The CDR3 protein is CASTPWERTQYF. In nucleotides, the CDR3 is TGTGCCAGCACCCCTTGGGAGCGGACGCAGTATTTT.

V and J are TRBV29-1 and TRBJ2-7; D not resolved. CDR1 and CDR2 (germline): SQVTM, ANQGSEA. The CDR3 spans 13 residues. V dropped 6 bases and J dropped 1 base, with 13 bases sitting between them. CDR3 protein: CSVERSESYEQYF. The DNA of the CDR3 is TGCAGCGTCGAGCGTTCAGAATCCTACGAGCAGTACTTC.

This clonotype came up a few times. This CDR3 reads CASSVSSVNSPLHF. CDR3 DNA: TGTGCCAGCAGCGTATCATCAGTTAATTCACCCCTCCACTTT. The gene calls are TRBV9 and TRBJ1-6; the D is unclear. Trimming took 1 base from V and 6 from J, leaving 8 bases between them. The germline CDR1 and CDR2 sequences are SGDLS and YYNGEE. CDR3 length: 14 amino acids.

This clonotype was observed at least ten times. V gene TRBV6-5 combines with J gene TRBJ2-1; TRBD1 aligns across 8 bases. V shed 0 bases and J 2 bases; nucleotides not matched to a gene: 0. CDR3 length: 15 residues. CDR1 and CDR2 from the germline V gene are MNHEY and SVGAGI. CDR3 coding DNA: TGTGCCAGCAGTTACTCGGACAGGGCCTACAATGAGCAGTTCTTC. This codes for CASSYSDRAYNEQFF.

The table lists this clonotype with many counts. This chain connects TRBV2 to TRBJ2-3; TRBD2 aligns across 8 bases. After removal of 6 bases from V and 1 base from J, the junction contained 3 bases not matched to a gene. This CDR3 has 14 amino acids. CDR1 and CDR2 (germline): SNHLY, FYNNEI. The CDR3 is CASRGGLGTDTQYF. The CDR3 nucleotides read TGTGCCAGCAGAGGGGGACTAGGCACAGATACGCAGTATTTT. The entire variable domain, with the rest obtained from reference TRBV2 and TRBJ2-3, is as follows: EPEVTQTPSHQVTQMGQEVILRCVPISNHLYFYWYRQILGQKVEFLVSFYNNEISEKSEIFDDQFSVERPDGSNFTLKIRSTKLEDSAMYFCASRGGLGTDTQYFGPGTRLTVL.

This clonotype was counted a few times. The chain carries TRBV9 and TRBJ1-6, with no clear D. The CDR3 sequence is 12 residues long. The V gene's germline CDR1 is SGDLS and CDR2 YYNGEE. V dropped 0 bases and J dropped 5 bases, with 0 bases sitting between them. Written as DNA, the CDR3 is TGTGCCAGCAGCGTAGATAATTCACCCCTCCACTTT. Protein product: CASSVDNSPLHF.

The V call is TRBV7-3, the J call TRBJ2-1, with TRBD1 identical over 8 bases. The CDR3 has 12 residues. Unmatched junction bases numbered 5, after V lost 6 bases and J lost 10 bases. Per germline, CDR1 SGHTA and CDR2 FQGTGA. CDR3 DNA: TGTGCCAGCAGTCGGACAGGGTGGGAGCAGTTCTTC. It is translated as CASSRTGWEQFF.

This clonotype was seen only a few times. This chain links TRBV29-1 with TRBJ2-2, with 7 positions matching TRBD1. Trimming at V came to 2 bases and at J to 13 bases, leaving 10 bases not matched to a gene. The CDR3 sequence is 13 residues long. The germline CDR1 and CDR2 sequences are SQVTM and ANQGSEA. The CDR3 nucleotides read TGCAGCGTTGAATCCCGAGGGGGCGAATGGCTGTTTTTT. It codes for CSVESRGGEWLFF.

This clonotype was detected only a few times. This chain connects TRBV6-2 or TRBV6-3 to TRBJ2-1, with 9 bases matching TRBD2. CDR3 length equals 14 residues. V shed 7 bases and J 8 bases; nucleotides not matched to a gene: 9. Germline loops: CDR1 MNHEY, CDR2 SVGEGT. The DNA for the CDR3 is TGTGCCAGCATAAAAGCGGGGGGTAGCGATGAGCAGTTCTTC. Translated, it gives CASIKAGGSDEQFF.